A selection of T cell receptor beta chains follows, all from one sample in a study of cytomegalovirus exposure and HLA in healthy donors. Libraries were prepared by immunoSEQ multiplex PCR; TCRdb keeps only in-frame clonotypes and omits some of them. The repertoire consists of some 190,000 clones, with about three quarters occurring once and the leading ten covering roughly 1.5%. Source material: PBMCs. These receptors originate from a man younger than 35 in good health and CMV-seronegative. The CDR3 runs from the conserved cysteine through the conserved F or W. The D gene is left open where the match is weak. Clone size is shown for a subset of rows, as once, few, many or a class of expanded clone.

d_gene: TRBD2
v_gene: TRBV18
len: 14
abundance: .
j_gene: TRBJ2-7
CDR3nt: TGTGCCAGCTCGCAGGCCTTCCGGGGGGGCGAGCAGTACTTC
CDR3aa: CASSQAFRGGEQYF

d_gene: .
v_gene: TRBV6-6
len: 11
abundance: .
j_gene: TRBJ2-2
CDR3nt: TGTGCCAGCAGCCACTCCAGGGAGCTGTTTTTT
CDR3aa: CASSHSRELFF

d_gene: TRBD2
v_gene: TRBV5-1
len: 16
abundance: .
j_gene: TRBJ2-7
CDR3nt: TGCGCCAGCAGCTTGGCCTTGGCTAGCGGGGCCTCCGAGCAGTACTTC
CDR3aa: CASSLALASGASEQYF

d_gene: .
v_gene: TRBV28
len: 15
abundance: .
j_gene: TRBJ1-2
CDR3nt: TGTGCCAGCAGTGCCGGGGGGGGGTCTCGCTATGGCTACACCTTC
CDR3aa: CASSAGGGSRYGYTF

d_gene: .
v_gene: TRBV7-9
len: 14
abundance: .
j_gene: TRBJ1-2
CDR3nt: TGTGCCAGCAGCTTAGTCGGGCAGGGCATCGGCTACACCTTC
CDR3aa: CASSLVGQGIGYTF

d_gene: TRBD1
v_gene: TRBV7-2
len: 14
abundance: .
j_gene: TRBJ1-2
CDR3nt: TGTGCCAGCAGCTTAGGGACAGGGGTGCCTGGCTACACCTTC
CDR3aa: CASSLGTGVPGYTF

d_gene: .
v_gene: TRBV5-8
len: 15
abundance: .
j_gene: TRBJ2-1
CDR3nt: TGTGCCAGCAGCCGACAGGCGAGCTCCTACAATGAGCAGTTCTTC
CDR3aa: CASSRQASSYNEQFF

d_gene: .
v_gene: TRBV6-7
len: 13
abundance: .
j_gene: TRBJ1-1
CDR3nt: TGTGCCAGCACCCAAGTTCGGGGGGCTGAAGCTTTCTTT
CDR3aa: CASTQVRGAEAFF

d_gene: TRBD2
v_gene: TRBV2
len: 15
abundance: .
j_gene: TRBJ2-7
CDR3nt: TGTGCCAGCAGTCCGTCTAGCGGGGGCGCCTACGAGCAGTACTTC
CDR3aa: CASSPSSGGAYEQYF

d_gene: .
v_gene: TRBV19
len: 13
abundance: .
j_gene: TRBJ1-2
CDR3nt: TGTGCCAGTAGTTCGGAGGCTCTCTATGGCTACACCTTC
CDR3aa: CASSSEALYGYTF

d_gene: TRBD2
v_gene: TRBV19
len: 20
abundance: .
j_gene: TRBJ2-1
CDR3nt: TGTGCCAGTAGTGGGGGACTAGCCGCCGTACCTCACCTCTCCTACAATGAGCAGTTCTTC
CDR3aa: CASSGGLAAVPHLSYNEQFF

d_gene: .
v_gene: TRBV29-1
len: 17
abundance: .
j_gene: TRBJ1-4
CDR3nt: TGCAGCGTTGAGACAAAACGTACGGGACTGCTTAATGAAAAACTGTTTTTT
CDR3aa: CSVETKRTGLLNEKLFF

d_gene: TRBD2
v_gene: TRBV7-3
len: 14
abundance: once
j_gene: TRBJ2-7
CDR3nt: TGTGCCAGCAGTTCGGGGGGCGGGAGGGACGAGCAGTACTTC
CDR3aa: CASSSGGGRDEQYF

d_gene: TRBD1
v_gene: TRBV4-2
len: 14
abundance: .
j_gene: TRBJ2-5
CDR3nt: TGTGCCAGCAGTCCCGGGACAGGGCTAGAGACCCAGTACTTC
CDR3aa: CASSPGTGLETQYF

d_gene: TRBD2
v_gene: TRBV6-5
len: 15
abundance: .
j_gene: TRBJ2-5
CDR3nt: TGTGCCAGCAGTTACACCGGACTAGCGGTCGAGACCCAGTACTTC
CDR3aa: CASSYTGLAVETQYF

d_gene: TRBD1
v_gene: TRBV2
len: 15
abundance: .
j_gene: TRBJ2-7
CDR3nt: TGTGCCTGGATAAGAGGGGACAGGGGAGGCTACGAGCAGTACTTC
CDR3aa: CAWIRGDRGGYEQYF

d_gene: .
v_gene: TRBV18
len: 16
abundance: .
j_gene: TRBJ1-2
CDR3nt: TGTGCCAGCTCACCAGGATCGGGGGACTCTAACTATGGCTACACCTTC
CDR3aa: CASSPGSGDSNYGYTF

d_gene: .
v_gene: TRBV10-3
len: 11
abundance: .
j_gene: TRBJ1-2
CDR3nt: TGTGCCATCAGCCACAACAGTGACTACACCTTC
CDR3aa: CAISHNSDYTF

d_gene: TRBD1
v_gene: TRBV7-2
len: 16
abundance: .
j_gene: TRBJ1-5
CDR3nt: TGTGCCAGCAGCTCTCGGACAGGGGGCGGTTTTGAGCCCCAGCATTTT
CDR3aa: CASSSRTGGGFEPQHF

d_gene: TRBD1
v_gene: TRBV2
len: 14
abundance: .
j_gene: TRBJ2-7
CDR3nt: TGTGCCAGCAGGAGACAGGGGGCGGGCTACGAGCAGTACTTC
CDR3aa: CASRRQGAGYEQYF

d_gene: .
v_gene: TRBV19
len: 12
abundance: few
j_gene: TRBJ1-2
CDR3nt: TGTGCCAGTAGTATAGACAGGGATGGCTACACCTTC
CDR3aa: CASSIDRDGYTF

d_gene: TRBD1
v_gene: TRBV27
len: 13
abundance: .
j_gene: TRBJ2-7
CDR3nt: TGTGCCAGCAGTTTACGAACAGGGGAGCAGCAGTACTTC
CDR3aa: CASSLRTGEQQYF

d_gene: TRBD1
v_gene: TRBV6-6
len: 11
abundance: .
j_gene: TRBJ1-2
CDR3nt: TGTGCCAGCCGGACAGGGTGGGGCTACACCTTC
CDR3aa: CASRTGWGYTF

d_gene: TRBD1
v_gene: TRBV9
len: 16
abundance: .
j_gene: TRBJ1-6
CDR3nt: TGTGCCAGCAGCGGGACACAGGGGATCGGTAATTCACCCCTCCACTTT
CDR3aa: CASSGTQGIGNSPLHF

d_gene: TRBD1
v_gene: TRBV15
len: 13
abundance: few
j_gene: TRBJ1-2
CDR3nt: TGTGCCACCAGCAGTGGACAGGGCTACGGCTACACCTTC
CDR3aa: CATSSGQGYGYTF

d_gene: .
v_gene: TRBV10-3
len: 11
abundance: .
j_gene: TRBJ1-2
CDR3nt: TGTGCCATCAGTGAACAGAATGGCTACACCTTC
CDR3aa: CAISEQNGYTF

d_gene: .
v_gene: TRBV6-5
len: 13
abundance: .
j_gene: TRBJ1-1
CDR3nt: TGTGCCACCGGTAGCGGGATGAACACTGAAGCTTTCTTT
CDR3aa: CATGSGMNTEAFF

d_gene: .
v_gene: TRBV5-4
len: 13
abundance: few
j_gene: TRBJ2-6
CDR3nt: TGTGCCAGCAGCCGCGGTGGGGCCAACGTCCTGACTTTC
CDR3aa: CASSRGGANVLTF

d_gene: .
v_gene: TRBV2
len: 14
abundance: .
j_gene: TRBJ2-2
CDR3nt: TGTGCCAGCATCGACAGCGCGAACACCGGGGAGCTGTTTTTT
CDR3aa: CASIDSANTGELFF

d_gene: .
v_gene: TRBV4-1
len: 15
abundance: .
j_gene: TRBJ2-5
CDR3nt: TGCGCCAGCAGCCAAGCGAGTCAGGGTGGAGAGACCCAGTACTTC
CDR3aa: CASSQASQGGETQYF

d_gene: TRBD2
v_gene: TRBV11-2
len: 16
abundance: once
j_gene: TRBJ2-3
CDR3nt: TGTGCCAGCAGCCTACCAAGCGGGGGTCCCCGAGATACGCAGTATTTT
CDR3aa: CASSLPSGGPRDTQYF

d_gene: .
v_gene: TRBV7-2
len: 12
abundance: once
j_gene: TRBJ2-7
CDR3nt: TGTGCCAGCAGCCGACTAGGGCGCGAGCAGTACTTC
CDR3aa: CASSRLGREQYF

d_gene: .
v_gene: TRBV6-5
len: 14
abundance: .
j_gene: TRBJ2-7
CDR3nt: TGTGCCAGCAGTTATAAAAGAGCTTCAGGGGAGCAGTACTTC
CDR3aa: CASSYKRASGEQYF

d_gene: TRBD2
v_gene: TRBV6-5
len: 14
abundance: .
j_gene: TRBJ2-7
CDR3nt: TGTGCCAGCAGTTACGGGAGGGCCCTGGGCGAGCAGTACTTC
CDR3aa: CASSYGRALGEQYF

d_gene: .
v_gene: TRBV18
len: 14
abundance: .
j_gene: TRBJ1-5
CDR3nt: TGTGCCAGCTCATGGGACACGAGCAATCAGCCCCAGCATTTT
CDR3aa: CASSWDTSNQPQHF

d_gene: .
v_gene: TRBV7-8
len: 14
abundance: .
j_gene: TRBJ2-7
CDR3nt: TGTGCCAGCAACTACAACCGGGACTCGGACGAGCAGTACTTC
CDR3aa: CASNYNRDSDEQYF

d_gene: .
v_gene: TRBV5-4
len: 14
abundance: .
j_gene: TRBJ1-1
CDR3nt: TGTGCCAGCAGGCCTCAAACAGGGAGCACTGAAGCTTTCTTT
CDR3aa: CASRPQTGSTEAFF

d_gene: TRBD1
v_gene: TRBV10-2
len: 15
abundance: .
j_gene: TRBJ1-2
CDR3nt: TGCGCCAGCAGTGAGGTACAGGGGGGGAACTATGGCTACACCTTC
CDR3aa: CASSEVQGGNYGYTF

d_gene: .
v_gene: TRBV6-5
len: 14
abundance: .
j_gene: TRBJ1-5
CDR3nt: TGTGCCAGCACCCCTGGGAGGGAAGATCAGCCCCAGCATTTT
CDR3aa: CASTPGREDQPQHF

d_gene: .
v_gene: TRBV7-3
len: 13
abundance: once
j_gene: TRBJ1-1
CDR3nt: TGTGCCAGCAGCTTTGCAGGGAACACTGAAGCTTTCTTT
CDR3aa: CASSFAGNTEAFF

d_gene: .
v_gene: TRBV5-8
len: 17
abundance: .
j_gene: TRBJ1-4
CDR3nt: TGTGCCAGCAGCTTGGGACAGACAGGTGGGGCGAATGAAAAACTGTTTTTT
CDR3aa: CASSLGQTGGANEKLFF

d_gene: TRBD1
v_gene: TRBV18
len: 18
abundance: .
j_gene: TRBJ2-7
CDR3nt: TGTGCCAGCTCACCACCGAGGGGGACAGGCCCAAGCTCCTACGAGCAGTACTTC
CDR3aa: CASSPPRGTGPSSYEQYF